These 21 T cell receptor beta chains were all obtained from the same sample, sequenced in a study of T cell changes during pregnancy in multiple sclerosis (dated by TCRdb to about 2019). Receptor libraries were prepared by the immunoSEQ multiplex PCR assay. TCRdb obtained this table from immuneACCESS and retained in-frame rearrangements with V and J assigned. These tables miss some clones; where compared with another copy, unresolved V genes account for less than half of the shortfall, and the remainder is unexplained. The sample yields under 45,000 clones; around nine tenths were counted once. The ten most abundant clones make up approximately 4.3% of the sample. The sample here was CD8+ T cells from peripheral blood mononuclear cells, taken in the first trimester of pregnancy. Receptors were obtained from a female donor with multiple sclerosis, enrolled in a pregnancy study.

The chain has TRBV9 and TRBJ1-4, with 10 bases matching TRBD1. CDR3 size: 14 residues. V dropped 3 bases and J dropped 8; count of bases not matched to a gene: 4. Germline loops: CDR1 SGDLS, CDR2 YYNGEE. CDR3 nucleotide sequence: TGTGCCAGCAGCGCCGGACAGGGGGGGGAAAAACTGTTTTTT. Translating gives CASSAGQGGEKLFF.

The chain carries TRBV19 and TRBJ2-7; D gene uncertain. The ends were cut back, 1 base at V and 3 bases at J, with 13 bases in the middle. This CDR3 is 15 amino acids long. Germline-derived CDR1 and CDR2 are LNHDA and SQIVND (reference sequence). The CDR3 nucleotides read TGTGCCAGTAGTATAGGGCGCGGCTGGAACTACGAGCAGTACTTC. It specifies CASSIGRGWNYEQYF.

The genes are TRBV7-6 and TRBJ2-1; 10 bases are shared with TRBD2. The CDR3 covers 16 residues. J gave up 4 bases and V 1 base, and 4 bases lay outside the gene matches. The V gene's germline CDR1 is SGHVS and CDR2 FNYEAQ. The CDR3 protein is CASSLEAGGPYNEQFF. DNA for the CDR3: TGTGCCAGCAGCTTAGAAGCGGGGGGGCCGTACAATGAGCAGTTCTTC.

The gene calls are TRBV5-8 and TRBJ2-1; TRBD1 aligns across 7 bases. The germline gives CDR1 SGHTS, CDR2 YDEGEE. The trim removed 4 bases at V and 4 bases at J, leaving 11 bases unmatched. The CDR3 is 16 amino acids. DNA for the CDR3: TGTGCCAGCAGCCACTCTTCCGAGGGGGCTTACAATGAGCAGTTCTTC. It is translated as CASSHSSEGAYNEQFF.

CDR3 sequence reads: CARSLWTGDPLRAEAFF. The CDR3 DNA follows: TGTGCCAGAAGCTTGTGGACAGGAGACCCTTTAAGGGCTGAAGCTTTCTTT. This sequence joins TRBV5-3 and TRBJ1-1, with 7 bases lining up with TRBD1. TRBV5-3 belongs to the ORF category, with a function that is uncertain. V gave up 1 base and J gave up 6 bases; unmatched junction bases: 15. The CDR3 spans 17 residues.

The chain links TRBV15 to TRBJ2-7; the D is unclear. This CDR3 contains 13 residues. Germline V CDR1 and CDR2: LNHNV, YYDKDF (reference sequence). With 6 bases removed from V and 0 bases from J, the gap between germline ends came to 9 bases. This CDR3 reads CATSSLPSYEQYF. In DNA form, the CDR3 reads TGTGCCACCAGTAGCCTTCCCTCCTACGAGCAGTACTTC.

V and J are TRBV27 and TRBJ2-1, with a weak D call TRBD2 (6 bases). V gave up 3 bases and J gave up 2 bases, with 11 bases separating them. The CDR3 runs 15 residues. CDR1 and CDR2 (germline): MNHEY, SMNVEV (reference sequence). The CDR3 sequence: CASSFYGGAYNEQFF. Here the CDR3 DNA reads TGTGCCAGCAGTTTTTACGGGGGTGCCTACAATGAGCAGTTCTTC.

As DNA, the CDR3 is TGTGCCAGCAGCTTAGACGACAGGGGCGGCTACACCTTC. Residues: CASSLDDRGGYTF. The chain links TRBV7-8 to TRBJ1-2; 8 positions agree with TRBD1. V was clipped by 1 base and J by 8 bases; unmatched bases: 3. Germline loops: CDR1 SGHVS, CDR2 FQNEAQ. CDR3 length equals 13 residues.

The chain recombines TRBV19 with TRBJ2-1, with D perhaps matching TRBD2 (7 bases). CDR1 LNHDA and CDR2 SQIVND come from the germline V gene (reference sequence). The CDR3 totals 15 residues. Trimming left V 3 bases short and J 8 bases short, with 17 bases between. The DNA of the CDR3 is TGTGCCAGTAGTATCCCCCTGGGGAGGGGGGATGAGCAGTTCTTC. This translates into CASSIPLGRGDEQFF. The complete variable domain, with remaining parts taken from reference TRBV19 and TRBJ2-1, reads DGGITQSPKYLFRKEGQNVTLSCEQNLNHDAMYWYRQDPGQGLRLIYYSQIVNDFQKGDIAEGYSVSREKKESFPLTVTSAQKNPTAFYLCASSIPLGRGDEQFFGPGTRLTVL.

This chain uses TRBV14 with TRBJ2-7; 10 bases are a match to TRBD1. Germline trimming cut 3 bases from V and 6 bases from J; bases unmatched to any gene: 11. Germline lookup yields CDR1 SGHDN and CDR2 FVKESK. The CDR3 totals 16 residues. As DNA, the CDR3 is TGTGCCAGCAGCCAGCTCGGGACAGGGGATAACAGCGAGCAGTACTTC. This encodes CASSQLGTGDNSEQYF. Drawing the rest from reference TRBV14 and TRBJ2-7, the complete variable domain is EAGVTQFPSHSVIEKGQTVTLRCDPISGHDNLYWYRRVMGKEIKFLLHFVKESKQDESGMPNNRFLAERTGGTYSTLKVQPAELEDSGVYFCASSQLGTGDNSEQYFGPGTRLTVT.

DNA of the CDR3: TGCGCCAGCAGCCAAGATATGGCGGTCCTTTGGGGCTACACCTTC. Translation gives CASSQDMAVLWGYTF. The chain joins TRBV4-1 to TRBJ1-2; the D is unclear. V lost 0 bases to trimming and J lost 8 bases, with 16 bases between them. CDR3 size: 15 residues. CDR1 MGHRA and CDR2 YSYEKL come from the germline V gene.

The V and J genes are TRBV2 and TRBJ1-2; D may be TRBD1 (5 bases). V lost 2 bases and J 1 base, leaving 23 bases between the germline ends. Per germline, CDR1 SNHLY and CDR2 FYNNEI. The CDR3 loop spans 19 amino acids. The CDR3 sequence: CASSEFAGLTLGVNYGYTF. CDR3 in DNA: TGTGCCAGCAGTGAATTCGCAGGGTTGACGTTAGGGGTTAACTATGGCTACACCTTC.

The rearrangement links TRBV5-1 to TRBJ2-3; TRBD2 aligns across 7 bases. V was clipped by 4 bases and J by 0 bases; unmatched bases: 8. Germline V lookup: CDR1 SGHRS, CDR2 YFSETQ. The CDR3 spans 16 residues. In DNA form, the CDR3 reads TGCGCCAGCAGCACTTGGGACTACCCTAGCACAGATACGCAGTATTTT. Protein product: CASSTWDYPSTDTQYF.

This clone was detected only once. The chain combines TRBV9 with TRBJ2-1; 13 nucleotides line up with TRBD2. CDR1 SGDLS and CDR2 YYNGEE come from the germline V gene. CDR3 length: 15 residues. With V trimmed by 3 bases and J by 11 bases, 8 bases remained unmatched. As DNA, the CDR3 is TGTGCCAGCAGCGCCTTGACTAGCGGGGGGACCCAGCAGTTCTTC. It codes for CASSALTSGGTQQFF.

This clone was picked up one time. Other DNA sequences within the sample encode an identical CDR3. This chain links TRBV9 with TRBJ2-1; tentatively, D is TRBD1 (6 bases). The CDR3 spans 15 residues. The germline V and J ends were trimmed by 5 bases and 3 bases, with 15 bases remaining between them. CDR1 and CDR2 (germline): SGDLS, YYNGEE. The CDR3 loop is CASSTTGSSYNEQFF. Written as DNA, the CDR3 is TGTGCCAGCAGTACAACAGGGAGTAGCTACAATGAGCAGTTCTTC.

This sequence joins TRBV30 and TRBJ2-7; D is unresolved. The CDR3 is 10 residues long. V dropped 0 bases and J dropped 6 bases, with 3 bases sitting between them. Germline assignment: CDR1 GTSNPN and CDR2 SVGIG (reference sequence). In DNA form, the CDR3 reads TGTGCCTGGAGTGTCGGCGAGCAGTACTTC. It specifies CAWSVGEQYF.

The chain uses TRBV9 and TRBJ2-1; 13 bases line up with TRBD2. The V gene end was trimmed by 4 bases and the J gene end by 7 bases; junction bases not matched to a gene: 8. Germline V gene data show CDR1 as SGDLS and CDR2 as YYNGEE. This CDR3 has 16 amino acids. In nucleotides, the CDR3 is TGTGCCAGCAGCCCCCGACTAGCGGGGGGTTATAATGAGCAGTTCTTC. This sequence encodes CASSPRLAGGYNEQFF.

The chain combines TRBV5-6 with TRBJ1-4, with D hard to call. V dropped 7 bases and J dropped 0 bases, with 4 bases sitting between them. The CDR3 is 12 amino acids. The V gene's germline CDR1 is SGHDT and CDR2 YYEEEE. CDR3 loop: CASSATNEKLFF. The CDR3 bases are TGTGCCAGCTCGGCAACTAATGAAAAACTGTTTTTT. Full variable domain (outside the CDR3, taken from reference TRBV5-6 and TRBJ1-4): DAGVTQSPTHLIKTRGQQVTLRCSPKSGHDTVSWYQQALGQGPQFIFQYYEEEERQRGNFPDRFSGHQFPNYSSELNVNALLLGDSALYLCASSATNEKLFFGSGTQLSVL.

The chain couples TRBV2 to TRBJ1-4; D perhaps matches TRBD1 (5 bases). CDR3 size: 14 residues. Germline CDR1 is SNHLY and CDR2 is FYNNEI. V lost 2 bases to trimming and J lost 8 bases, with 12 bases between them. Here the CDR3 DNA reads TGTGCCAGCAGTGAATGGGCAGGGCGGGAAAAACTGTTTTTT. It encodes CASSEWAGREKLFF.

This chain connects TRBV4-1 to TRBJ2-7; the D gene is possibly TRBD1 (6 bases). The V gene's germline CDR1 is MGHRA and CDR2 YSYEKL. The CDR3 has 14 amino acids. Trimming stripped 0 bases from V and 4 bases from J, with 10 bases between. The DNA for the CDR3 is TGCGCCAGCAGCCAAGAGGGGGCTGGGTACGAGCAGTACTTC. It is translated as CASSQEGAGYEQYF.

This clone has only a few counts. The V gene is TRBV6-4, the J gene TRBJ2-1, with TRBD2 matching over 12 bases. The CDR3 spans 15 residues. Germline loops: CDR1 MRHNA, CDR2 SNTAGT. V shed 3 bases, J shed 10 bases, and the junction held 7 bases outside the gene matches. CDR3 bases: TGTGCCAGCAGTGAGCTAGCGGGGGGGGTTGAGGAGCAGTTCTTC. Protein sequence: CASSELAGGVEEQFF.